The T cell receptor (beta chain) described here comes from a study of blood T cell repertoires in COVID-19. Study-level background: Samples taken during acute and convalescent COVID-19 were collected in the United States, Italy and Spain.

The V gene's germline CDR1 is SEHNR and CDR2 FQNEAQ (reference sequence). J lost 5 bases, V lost 5 bases, and 13 bases had no gene match. The CDR3 is 17 amino acids. Per the original methods: It was from reference gene primer amplification that nucleated cell counts were estimated. The repertoire was sequenced with immunoSEQ multiplex PCR; TCRdb's copy has only in-frame clones and lacks some. The V and J calls and clone size were taken over from that table, and D and trimming were inferred from the DNA. The sample holds around 500,000 clones, about nine tenths seen once. The sample was PBMCs or T cells enriched from blood (not recorded which). This receptor was taken from a woman aged 55-70 years who had recovered from COVID-19. The chain combines TRBV7-9 with TRBJ1-5; 9 nucleotides line up with TRBD1. CDR3 protein: CASSLPDRGLFHQPQHF. The CDR3 DNA follows: TGTGCCAGCAGCCTCCCGGACAGGGGACTCTTCCATCAGCCCCAGCATTTT.